Following are 21 T cell receptor beta chains from one sample sequenced in a study of blood T cell repertoires in COVID-19. TCRdb's table, derived via immunoSEQ multiplex PCR, lists solely in-frame clones and lacks some. Found here are around 19,000 clones, about 83% of them singletons; the top ten hold approximately 10%. The sequencing input was peripheral blood. These receptors were taken from a human donor in a cohort sampled during active COVID-19.

This clone occurred a few times. The chain recombines TRBV27 with TRBJ1-4; maybe TRBD1 (5 bases). The ends were cut back, 5 bases at V and 0 bases at J, with 10 bases in the middle. Germline V gives CDR1 MNHEY, CDR2 SMNVEV (reference sequence). This CDR3 comprises 15 residues. Here the CDR3 DNA reads TGTGCCAGCAGTCATGGAGGGGCAACTAATGAAAAACTGTTTTTT. Amino acid sequence: CASSHGGATNEKLFF.

This rearrangement joins TRBV28 to TRBJ1-1; D is unresolved. This CDR3 spans 11 amino acids. From germline, CDR1 is MDHEN and CDR2 SYDVKM. For the CDR3, the DNA is TGTGCGACCAGGTTTGGAACTGAAGCTTTCTTT. It encodes CATRFGTEAFF.

The rearrangement uses TRBV19 and TRBJ2-1; 11 nucleotides agree with TRBD2. The V and J ends lost 6 bases and 9 bases, in that order; junction bases with no gene match: 4. CDR1 LNHDA and CDR2 SQIVND come from the germline V gene (reference sequence). The CDR3 runs 13 residues. In nucleotides, the CDR3 is TGTGCCAGTAGCCTCGGACTAGCGGGTGAGCAGTTCTTC. It codes for CASSLGLAGEQFF.

The chain has TRBV6-5 and TRBJ2-5; TRBD2 matches 7 bases. The V gene end was trimmed by 11 bases and the J gene end by 4 bases; junction bases not matched to a gene: 16. There are 15 residues in the CDR3. Germline CDR1 is MNHEY and CDR2 is SVGAGI. CDR3 DNA: TGTGCCGGGCGGGTAGCGGGCATTGGGGGAGAGACCCAGTACTTC. As protein: CAGRVAGIGGETQYF.

The rearrangement joins TRBV7-6 to TRBJ2-1; 8 bases fit TRBD2. In germline, CDR1 is SGHVS, CDR2 FNYEAQ. The CDR3 has 18 amino acids. J gave up 6 bases and V 0 bases, and 13 bases lay outside the gene matches. DNA of the CDR3: TGTGCCAGCAGCTTAGCGGGGAGCGGGAGCGGAGGTAGCAATGAGCAGTTCTTC. Amino acid sequence: CASSLAGSGSGGSNEQFF.

The V gene is TRBV19, the J gene TRBJ2-1; D may be TRBD1 (7 bases). V was clipped by 4 bases and J by 15 bases, with 13 bases between them. CDR1 is LNHDA, CDR2 SQIVND, per germline (reference sequence). CDR3 length: 11 amino acids. CDR3 in amino acids: CASSTDRRGFF. The CDR3 DNA reads TGTGCCAGTAGTACGGACAGGCGGGGGTTCTTC.

The rearrangement uses TRBV19 and TRBJ2-5; TRBD2 matches at 9 bases. This CDR3 contains 15 residues. CDR1 and CDR2 (germline): LNHDA, SQIVND (reference sequence). The ends lost 3 bases at V and 5 bases at J; junction bases unmatched: 7. The CDR3: CASSIQREARETQYF. CDR3 coding DNA: TGTGCCAGTAGTATCCAGCGGGAGGCCCGGGAGACCCAGTACTTC.

This clone was seen only a few times. The gene calls are TRBV28 and TRBJ1-2; no firm D call. V was shortened by 7 bases and J by 6 bases, with 21 bases between the two germline ends. Germline CDR1 reads MDHEN; CDR2 reads SYDVKM. The CDR3 totals 15 residues. CDR3 protein: CASTGSRRSPHGYTF. The DNA for the CDR3 is TGTGCCAGCACTGGATCGAGGCGGTCACCTCATGGCTACACCTTC.

The genes are TRBV5-1 and TRBJ2-5, with TRBD2 identical over 11 bases. The CDR3 covers 19 residues. Germline CDR1 is SGHRS and CDR2 is YFSETQ. Trimming at V came to 4 bases and at J to 5 bases, leaving 19 bases not matched to a gene. CDR3 loop: CASSGGTGTSGDLLETQYF. CDR3 nucleotides: TGCGCCAGCAGCGGCGGGACCGGGACTAGCGGCGATCTGTTGGAGACCCAGTACTTC. Using reference TRBV5-1 and TRBJ2-5 for the parts outside the CDR3, the full variable domain is KAGVTQTPRYLIKTRGQQVTLSCSPISGHRSVSWYQQTPGQGLQFLFEYFSETQRNKGNFPGRFSGRQFSNSRSEMNVSTLELGDSALYLCASSGGTGTSGDLLETQYFGPGTRLLVL.

This rearrangement joins TRBV4-1 to TRBJ2-5; 10 bases are a match to TRBD2. V lost 3 bases and J lost 7; bases outside the gene matches: 11. The CDR3 sequence is 16 residues long. Per germline, CDR1 MGHRA and CDR2 YSYEKL. CDR3 region: CASSQTPPSGGGTQYF. The DNA of the CDR3 is TGCGCCAGCAGCCAGACTCCCCCTAGCGGGGGCGGGACCCAGTACTTC.

The chain combines TRBV27 with TRBJ2-5; 9 bases line up with TRBD1. The V segment lost 3 bases and the J segment 4 bases; nucleotides outside the gene matches: 6. In germline, CDR1 is MNHEY, CDR2 SMNVEV (reference sequence). This CDR3 region has 15 residues. CDR3 coding DNA: TGTGCCAGCAGTTTCTCACAGGGGGCCTCAGAGACCCAGTACTTC. Translating it yields CASSFSQGASETQYF.

The V call is TRBV28, the J call TRBJ1-1, with a weak D call TRBD1 (5 bases). This CDR3 comprises 11 residues. Germline CDR1 MDHEN, CDR2 SYDVKM. V was shortened by 4 bases and J by 7 bases, with 7 bases between the two germline ends. The CDR3 region is CASSSGYEAFF. As DNA, the CDR3 is TGTGCCAGCAGTTCAGGGTATGAAGCTTTCTTT.

This rearrangement joins TRBV15 to TRBJ1-2; possibly TRBD1 for D (5 bases). The CDR3 is 16 residues long. Germline V gene sequence: CDR1 LNHNV, CDR2 YYDKDF (reference sequence). V was trimmed by 5 bases and J by 3 bases, leaving 19 bases between them. As DNA, the CDR3 is TGTGCCACCAGCTCTCGTACGGGGGGTAGAGACTATGGCTACACCTTC. Its translation: CATSSRTGGRDYGYTF.

This rearrangement joins TRBV11-2 to TRBJ2-5, with TRBD2 matching over 8 bases. V lost 5 bases, J lost 0 bases, and 14 bases stayed unmatched. Per germline, CDR1 SGHAT and CDR2 FQNNGV. The length of the CDR3 is 18 residues. DNA for the CDR3: TGTGCCAGCAGCCCCCGCTGGTCTAGCGGGTTGAACCAAGAGACCCAGTACTTC. Residues: CASSPRWSSGLNQETQYF.

The rearrangement links TRBV11-3 to TRBJ2-1; D ambiguous. V gave up 5 bases and J gave up 9 bases, with 14 bases separating them. The V gene's germline CDR1 is SGHNT and CDR2 YENEEA. CDR3 size: 13 residues. DNA for the CDR3: TGTGCCAGCAGCCCGTCCTGGAGTGGTGAGCAGTTCTTC. The encoded protein is CASSPSWSGEQFF.

The V and J genes are TRBV6-4 and TRBJ2-1; D may be TRBD2 (6 bases). The germline CDR1 and CDR2 sequences are MRHNA and SNTAGT. This CDR3 has 14 amino acids. V lost 5 bases and J lost 2, with 10 bases in between. The CDR3 loop reads CASSRGGPYNEQFF. CDR3 coding DNA: TGTGCCAGCAGTCGGGGAGGCCCCTACAATGAGCAGTTCTTC.

The V call is TRBV28, the J call TRBJ1-1, with D uncertain. The CDR3 totals 13 residues. Germline lookup yields CDR1 MDHEN and CDR2 SYDVKM. The V gene lost 6 bases and the J gene lost 8 bases, with 16 bases spanning the gap. The CDR3 reads CASRLRQSTEAFF. DNA of the CDR3: TGTGCCAGCAGGTTACGCCAATCAACAGAAGCTTTCTTT.

This chain links TRBV12-5 with TRBJ2-7; 12 bases align to TRBD2. Germline trimming cut 3 bases from V and 2 bases from J; bases unmatched to any gene: 5. In germline, CDR1 is LGHNT, CDR2 FRNRAP. The CDR3 has 16 residues. This CDR3 reads CASGFSLAGGTYEQYF. The CDR3 region has the DNA TGTGCTAGTGGTTTTTCCCTAGCGGGGGGGACCTACGAGCAGTACTTC.

For the CDR3, the DNA is TGCGCCAGCAGTCAACGTGCGCGGCGCTCCTATAATTCACCCCTCCACTTT. This gives the protein CASSQRARRSYNSPLHF. The chain recombines TRBV23-1 with TRBJ1-6, with no clear D. Being an ORF, TRBV23-1 has a function that is uncertain. The CDR3 has 17 residues. Trimming took 2 bases from V and 0 from J, leaving 11 bases between them.

J is TRBJ2-1 and V is TRBV6-5; 11 nucleotides line up with TRBD2. Germline assignment: CDR1 MNHEY and CDR2 SVGAGI. V shed 4 bases, J shed 4 bases, and the junction held 6 bases outside the gene matches. CDR3 size: 16 residues. In DNA, the CDR3 is TGTGCCAGCAGTTTTTCCGGGACTAGCGGATACAATGAGCAGTTCTTC. It specifies CASSFSGTSGYNEQFF.

CDR3 coding DNA: TGTGCCAGCAGACGACAAACGGGACTAGCGGGAGTAGATACGCAGTATTTT. Amino acids: CASRRQTGLAGVDTQYF. The genes are TRBV6-6 and TRBJ2-3; TRBD2 aligns across 14 bases. Germline CDR1 is MNHNY and CDR2 is SVGAGI (reference sequence). V lost 6 bases and J lost 5; bases outside the gene matches: 10. The CDR3 totals 17 residues.